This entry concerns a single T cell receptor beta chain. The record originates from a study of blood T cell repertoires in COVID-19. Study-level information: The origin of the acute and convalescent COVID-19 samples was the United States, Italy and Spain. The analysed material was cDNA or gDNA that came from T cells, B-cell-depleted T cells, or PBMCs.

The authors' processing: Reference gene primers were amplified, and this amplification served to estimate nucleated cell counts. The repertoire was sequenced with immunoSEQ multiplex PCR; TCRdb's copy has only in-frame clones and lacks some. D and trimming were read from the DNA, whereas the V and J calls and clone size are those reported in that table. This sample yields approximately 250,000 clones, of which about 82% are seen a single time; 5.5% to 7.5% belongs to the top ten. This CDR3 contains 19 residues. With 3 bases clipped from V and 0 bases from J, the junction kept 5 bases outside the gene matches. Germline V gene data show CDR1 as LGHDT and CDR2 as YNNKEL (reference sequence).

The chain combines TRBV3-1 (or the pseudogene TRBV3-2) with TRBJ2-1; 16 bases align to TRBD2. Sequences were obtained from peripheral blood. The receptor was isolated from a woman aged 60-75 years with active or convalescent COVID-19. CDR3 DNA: TGTGCCAGCAGCCACCCGGGACTAGCGGGAGGGATCTCCTACAATGAGCAGTTCTTC. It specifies CASSHPGLAGGISYNEQFF.